This TCR beta chain was retrieved from a study of beta chain features in type 1 diabetes. Study-level points and caveats: Although PCR might favor shorter templates, it would do so equally in patients and controls. Compared with healthy donors, patients appeared to share more similar naive, central memory and regulatory TCRB repertoires.

CD45RO/CCR7/CD25/CD127/CD95/CD27 separated CD4+ naive, central memory, regulatory and stem cell-like memory cells by sorting. CDR1 is SQVTM, CDR2 ANQGSEA, per germline. The CDR3 extends over 16 amino acids. V shed 1 base and J shed 4 bases, with 18 bases lying between them. This clone was picked up a small number of times. What it binds is unknown. Isolated RNA was reverse transcribed in full, so expressed TCRB transcripts were sequenced. The protocol was immunoSEQ multiplex PCR, while the TCRdb copy is restricted to in-frame clones and leaves out a portion. This sample has approximately 470,000 clones, with 25% to 35% found just once.

The sample comprised naive CD4+ T cells from blood. The receptor's source is a young man in good health. The chain combines TRBV29-1 with TRBJ2-3; weak D call: TRBD1 (6 bases). The CDR3 is CSVEGHFTGIPDTQYF. CDR3 coding DNA: TGCAGCGTTGAAGGACACTTTACAGGGATCCCAGATACGCAGTATTTT.